This T cell receptor (beta chain) was recorded in a study of patients and donors after allogeneic stem cell transplantation. This clonotype was detected ten times or more. TCRdb independently ran MiXCR on the RT-PCR reads; one entry per CDR3 protein. The data contain about a million distinct CDR3 sequences, about a sixth of them singletons. The V gene's germline CDR1 is DFQATT and CDR2 SNEGSKA (reference sequence). This CDR3 is 13 amino acids long. V lost 6 bases and J lost 1; bases outside the gene matches: 3. The clonotype originates from a human donor who was either an allogeneic HSCT recipient or a stem cell or donor lymphocyte infusion donor (not recorded which). It is not recorded whose cells these are; they may come from a transplant donor. The sequencing sample was made of blood, either unsorted or a sorted T cell fraction (not recorded which). This chain links TRBV20-1 with TRBJ2-7, with TRBD2 matching 10 bases. The CDR3 region is CSARAGGSYEQYF. The DNA for the CDR3 is TGCAGTGCCCGAGCGGGAGGGTCCTACGAGCAGTACTTC.